This T cell receptor beta chain was observed in a study of blood T cell repertoires in COVID-19. Study-wide context: Spain, Italy and the United States supplied samples that represented acute and convalescent COVID-19. T cells, B-cell-depleted T cells, or PBMCs provided the cDNA or gDNA that served as material.

The repertoire was sequenced with immunoSEQ multiplex PCR; TCRdb's copy has only in-frame clones and lacks some. The profile shows approximately 76,000 clones, about 90% of them singletons. Per germline, CDR1 SGHRS and CDR2 YFSETQ. V lost 0 bases and J lost 1; bases outside the gene matches: 6. CDR3 length equals 16 residues. The J gene is TRBJ1-1, the V gene TRBV5-1; 7 positions agree with TRBD1. The receptor comes from a human donor in a cohort sampled during active COVID-19. What was sequenced was peripheral blood. CDR3: CASSLGFTGENTEAFF. In DNA form, the CDR3 reads TGCGCCAGCAGCTTGGGTTTTACAGGGGAGAACACTGAAGCTTTCTTT.